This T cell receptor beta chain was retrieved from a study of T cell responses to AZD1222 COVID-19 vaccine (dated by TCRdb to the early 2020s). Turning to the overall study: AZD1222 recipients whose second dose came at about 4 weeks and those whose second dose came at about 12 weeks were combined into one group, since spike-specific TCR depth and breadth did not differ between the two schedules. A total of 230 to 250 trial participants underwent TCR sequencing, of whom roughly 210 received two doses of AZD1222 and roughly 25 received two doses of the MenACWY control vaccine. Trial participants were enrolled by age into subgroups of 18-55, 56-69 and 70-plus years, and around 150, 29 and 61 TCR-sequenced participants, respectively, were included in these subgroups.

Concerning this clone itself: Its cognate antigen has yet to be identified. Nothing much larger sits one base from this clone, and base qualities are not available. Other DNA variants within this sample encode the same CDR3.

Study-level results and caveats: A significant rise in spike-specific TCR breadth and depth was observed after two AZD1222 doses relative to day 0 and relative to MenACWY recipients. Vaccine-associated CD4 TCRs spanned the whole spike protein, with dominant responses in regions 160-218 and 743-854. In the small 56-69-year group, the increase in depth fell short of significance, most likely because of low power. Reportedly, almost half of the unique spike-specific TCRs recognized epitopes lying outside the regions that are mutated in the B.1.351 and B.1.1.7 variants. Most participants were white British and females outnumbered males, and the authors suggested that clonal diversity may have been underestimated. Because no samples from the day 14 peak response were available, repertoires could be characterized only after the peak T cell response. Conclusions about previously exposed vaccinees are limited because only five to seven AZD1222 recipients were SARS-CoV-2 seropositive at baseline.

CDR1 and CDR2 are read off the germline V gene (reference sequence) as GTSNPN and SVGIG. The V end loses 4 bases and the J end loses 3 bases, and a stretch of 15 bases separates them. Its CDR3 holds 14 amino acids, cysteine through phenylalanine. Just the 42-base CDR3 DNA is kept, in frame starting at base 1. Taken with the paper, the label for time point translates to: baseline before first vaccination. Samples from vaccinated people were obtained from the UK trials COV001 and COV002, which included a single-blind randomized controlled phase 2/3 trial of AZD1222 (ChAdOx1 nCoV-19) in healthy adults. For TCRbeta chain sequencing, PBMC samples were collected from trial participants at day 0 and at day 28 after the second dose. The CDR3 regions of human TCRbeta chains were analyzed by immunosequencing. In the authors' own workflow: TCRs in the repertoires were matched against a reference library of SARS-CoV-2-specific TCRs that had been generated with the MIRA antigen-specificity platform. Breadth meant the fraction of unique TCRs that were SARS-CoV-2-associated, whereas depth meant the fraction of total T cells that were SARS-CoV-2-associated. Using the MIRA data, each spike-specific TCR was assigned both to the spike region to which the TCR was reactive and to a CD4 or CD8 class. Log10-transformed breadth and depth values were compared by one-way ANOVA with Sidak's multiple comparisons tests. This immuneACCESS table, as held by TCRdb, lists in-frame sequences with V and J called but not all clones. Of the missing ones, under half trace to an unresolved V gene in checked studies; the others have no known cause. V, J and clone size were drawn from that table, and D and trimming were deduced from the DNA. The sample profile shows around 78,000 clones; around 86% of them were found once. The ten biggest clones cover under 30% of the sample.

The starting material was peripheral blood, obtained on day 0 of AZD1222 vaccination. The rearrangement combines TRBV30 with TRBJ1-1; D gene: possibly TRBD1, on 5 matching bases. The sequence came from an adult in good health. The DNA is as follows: TGTGCCTGGAAGGGGTCGCCGGGAGACACTGAAGCTTTCTTT. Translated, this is CAWKGSPGDTEAFF.